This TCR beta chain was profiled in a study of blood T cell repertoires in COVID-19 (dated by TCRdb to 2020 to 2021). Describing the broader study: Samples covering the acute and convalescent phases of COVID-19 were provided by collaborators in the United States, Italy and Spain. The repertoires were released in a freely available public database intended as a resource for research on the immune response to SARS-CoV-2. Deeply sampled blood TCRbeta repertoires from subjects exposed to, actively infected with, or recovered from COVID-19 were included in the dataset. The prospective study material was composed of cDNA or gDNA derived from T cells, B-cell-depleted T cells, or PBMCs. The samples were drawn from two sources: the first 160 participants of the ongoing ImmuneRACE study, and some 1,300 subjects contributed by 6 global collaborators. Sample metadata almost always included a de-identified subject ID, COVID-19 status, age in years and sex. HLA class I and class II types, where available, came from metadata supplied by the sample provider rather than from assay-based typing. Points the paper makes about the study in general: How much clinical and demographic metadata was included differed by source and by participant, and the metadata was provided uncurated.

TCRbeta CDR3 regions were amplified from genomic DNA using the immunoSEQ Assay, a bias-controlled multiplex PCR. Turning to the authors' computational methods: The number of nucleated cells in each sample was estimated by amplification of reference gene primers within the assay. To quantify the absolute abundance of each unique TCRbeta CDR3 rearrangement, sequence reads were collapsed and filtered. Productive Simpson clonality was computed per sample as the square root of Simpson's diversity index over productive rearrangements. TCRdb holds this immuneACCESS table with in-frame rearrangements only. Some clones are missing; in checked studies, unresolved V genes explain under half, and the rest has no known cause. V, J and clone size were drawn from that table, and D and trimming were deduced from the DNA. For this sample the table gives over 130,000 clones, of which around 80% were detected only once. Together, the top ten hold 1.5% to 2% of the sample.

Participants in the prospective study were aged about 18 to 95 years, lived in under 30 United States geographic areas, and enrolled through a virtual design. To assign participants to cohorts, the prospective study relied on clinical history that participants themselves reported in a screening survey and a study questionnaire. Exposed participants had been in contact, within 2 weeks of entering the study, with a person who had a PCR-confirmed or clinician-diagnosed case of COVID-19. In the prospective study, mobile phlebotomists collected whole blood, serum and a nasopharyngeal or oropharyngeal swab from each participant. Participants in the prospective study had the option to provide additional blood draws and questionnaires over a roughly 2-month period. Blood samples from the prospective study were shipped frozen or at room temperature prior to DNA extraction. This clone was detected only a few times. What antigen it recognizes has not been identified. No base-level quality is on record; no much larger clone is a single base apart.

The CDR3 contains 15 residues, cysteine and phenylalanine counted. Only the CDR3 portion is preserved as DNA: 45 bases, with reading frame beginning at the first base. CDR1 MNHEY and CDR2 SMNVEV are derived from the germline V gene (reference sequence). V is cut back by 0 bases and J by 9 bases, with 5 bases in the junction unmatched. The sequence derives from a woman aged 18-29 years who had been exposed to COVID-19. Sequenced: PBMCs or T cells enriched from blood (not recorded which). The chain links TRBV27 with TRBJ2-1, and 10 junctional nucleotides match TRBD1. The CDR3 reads CASSLSGQGEIEQFF. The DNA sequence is TGTGCCAGCAGTTTATCCGGACAGGGGGAAATTGAGCAGTTCTTC.